These 29 T cell receptor beta chains share one sample of origin, sequenced in a study of blood T cells in healthy people across ages. A second PCR of 7 to 11 cycles used a sample-barcoded 5' primer and a J-beta primer mix. TCRdb independently ran MiXCR on the 5' RACE reads; one entry per CDR3 protein. The top ten clones hold less than 0.75% of a sample with over a million distinct CDR3 sequences, under 30% of them seen once. These records were also assigned to another study, of T cells of mothers and their children.

The sample was blood. These receptors were taken from a girl aged 2 to 9 in good health.

This clonotype was picked up a small number of times. The chain recombines TRBV29-1 with TRBJ1-1; no definite D call. Per the germline V gene, CDR1 is SQVTM and CDR2 is ANQGSEA. V lost 8 bases and J lost 8, with 15 bases in between. This CDR3 contains 11 residues. The CDR3: CSTYRGSEAFF. The CDR3 bases are TGCAGCACCTACAGAGGCTCCGAAGCTTTCTTT.

This clonotype was counted a few times. The chain uses TRBV29-1 and TRBJ2-1, with 7 bases matching TRBD2. The V gene end was trimmed by 2 bases and the J gene end by 10 bases; junction bases not matched to a gene: 8. The CDR3 runs 13 residues. Germline CDR1 reads SQVTM; CDR2 reads ANQGSEA. The DNA of the CDR3 is TGCAGCGTTGAAAGGGCGGGAGAAGGGGAGCAGTTCTTC. Its protein product is CSVERAGEGEQFF.

The table lists this clonotype with a count of one. The V and J genes are TRBV6-6 and TRBJ2-7; 10 bases are a match to TRBD1. The CDR3 contains 15 residues. V shed 4 bases, J shed 5 bases, and the junction held 8 bases outside the gene matches. The germline V gene has CDR1 MNHNY and CDR2 SVGAGI (reference sequence). The CDR3, as DNA: TGTGCCAGCAGTTTCCCGGGACAGGGGACCCACGAGCAGTACTTC. Its protein product is CASSFPGQGTHEQYF.

A few counts support this clonotype. A junction boundary mismatches the germline segment, possibly from a read error. The chain employs TRBV7-8 and TRBJ2-2, with 9 bases identical to TRBD2. CDR1 and CDR2 (germline): SGHVS, FQNEAQ. CDR3 length equals 19 residues. This CDR3 is CASSLAGSFGLVDTGELFF. The CDR3 DNA reads TGTGCCAGCAGCCTAGCGGGGTCGTTCGGCCTCGTCGACACCGGGGAGCTGTTTTTT.

This sequence joins TRBV12-3 or TRBV12-4 and TRBJ2-1; no clear D gene. V was clipped by 5 bases and J by 7 bases, with 9 bases between them. This CDR3 spans 12 amino acids. CDR3 region: CASSTQINEQFF. As DNA, the CDR3 is TGTGCCAGCAGTACCCAGATTAATGAGCAGTTCTTC.

The chain joins TRBV29-1 to TRBJ2-5; 7 bases map to TRBD2. Gene TRBJ2-1 matches the end of the DNA better, so the J call may be wrong. Germline loops: CDR1 SQVTM, CDR2 ANQGSEA. This CDR3 contains 15 residues. CDR3 residues: CSVEVPRGSRGEQFF. The CDR3 DNA sequence: TGCAGCGTTGAAGTACCTCGCGGGAGTCGAGGTGAGCAGTTCTTC.

The V gene is TRBV5-5, the J gene TRBJ2-3; maybe TRBD1 (6 bases). V lost 8 bases, J lost 10 bases, and 17 bases lay in between. Germline loops: CDR1 SGHKS, CDR2 YYEKEE (reference sequence). The CDR3 covers 12 residues. In nucleotides, the CDR3 is TGTGCCAGTAATAAAGGACAGACGGCGCAGTATTTT. It is translated as CASNKGQTAQYF.

This rearrangement joins TRBV7-6 to TRBJ2-1, with a weak D call TRBD1 (5 bases). CDR1 SGHVS and CDR2 FNYEAQ come from the germline V gene. V lost 1 base and J lost 5, with 15 bases in between. The CDR3 consists of 16 residues. Here the CDR3 DNA reads TGTGCCAGCAGCTTAGGTCGCGACAGAGAAAACAATGAGCAGTTCTTC. Protein product: CASSLGRDRENNEQFF.

Ten or more counts support this clonotype. The junction and the germline gene differ at one end; a read error may be behind it. This chain connects TRBV2 to TRBJ1-1; D remains ambiguous. The CDR3 sequence is 13 residues long. The germline V gene encodes CDR1 SNHLY and CDR2 FYNNEI. The CDR3 nucleotides read TGCGCCAGCAGTGACGGAATGAACACTGAAGCTTTCTTT. Protein: CASSDGMNTEAFF.

This sequence joins TRBV5-1 and TRBJ1-6; D perhaps matches TRBD1 (5 bases). This CDR3 has 13 residues. The germline V gene has CDR1 SGHRS and CDR2 YFSETQ. Trimming removed 5 bases from V and 7 bases from J, with 10 bases in between. The CDR3 DNA follows: TGCGCCAGCAGTCGGGACGGCAATTCACCCCTCCACTTT. This translates into CASSRDGNSPLHF.

V and J are TRBV29-1 and TRBJ2-7; D unclear. Trimming removed 3 bases from V and 1 base from J, with 4 bases in between. Germline assignment: CDR1 SQVTM and CDR2 ANQGSEA. The CDR3 runs 11 residues. The CDR3 sequence: CSVERSYEQYF. CDR3 DNA sequence: TGCAGCGTTGAGAGGTCCTACGAGCAGTACTTC.

The chain is built from TRBV20-1 and TRBJ2-7; D may be TRBD1 (6 bases). The germline CDR1 and CDR2 sequences are DFQATT and SNEGSKA (reference sequence). The V and J ends lost 6 bases and 0 bases respectively, with 15 bases between them. The CDR3 is 14 amino acids. In nucleotides, the CDR3 is TGCAGTGCCGCCCCAGGGGACCTCTCCTACGAGCAGTACTTC. Protein: CSAAPGDLSYEQYF.

The rearrangement links TRBV5-1 to TRBJ2-7; no clear D. Between the trimmed V and J ends, which lost 1 base and 5 bases, there was a span of 10 bases. Germline V lookup: CDR1 SGHRS, CDR2 YFSETQ. This CDR3 region has 13 residues. CDR3 bases: TGCGCCAGCAGCTTGTGGCGGCCCGACGAGCAGTACTTC. Translating gives CASSLWRPDEQYF.

The chain employs TRBV7-9 and TRBJ1-1; D call uncertain. The CDR3 sequence is 14 residues long. The V end lost 5 bases, the J end lost 6 bases, and 16 bases lay between the germline ends. Per the germline V gene, CDR1 is SEHNR and CDR2 is FQNEAQ (reference sequence). The CDR3 DNA is TGTGCCAGCAGCCGGGCCTTGCCTAGCCCTGAAGCTTTCTTT. Translating gives CASSRALPSPEAFF.

This chain links TRBV6-2 or TRBV6-3 with TRBJ1-1; 7 bases fit TRBD1. The CDR3 contains 16 residues. V shed 6 bases, J shed 6 bases, and the junction held 16 bases outside the gene matches. Germline CDR1 MNHEY, CDR2 SVGEGT. CDR3 DNA sequence: TGTGCCAGCAGCTTCGCCCCGACAGGGTTCGGGGCTGAAGCTTTCTTT. It encodes CASSFAPTGFGAEAFF.

V is TRBV4-3 and J is TRBJ2-1; the match to TRBD1 covers 9 bases. Germline assignment: CDR1 LGHNA and CDR2 YSLEER. V lost 0 bases, J lost 3 bases, and 6 bases stayed unmatched. This CDR3 spans 17 amino acids. This CDR3 is CASSQDPGQGLYNEQFF. DNA of the CDR3: TGCGCCAGCAGCCAAGACCCGGGACAGGGCCTCTACAATGAGCAGTTCTTC.

This clonotype came up a few times. The genes are TRBV5-5 and TRBJ2-5; no clear D. Trimming took off 1 base at V and 2 bases at J, with 9 bases between the two ends. CDR3 size: 14 residues. Germline CDR1 and CDR2: SGHKS and YYEKEE (reference sequence). The CDR3 spells CASSLRNSQETQYF. In DNA, the CDR3 is TGTGCCAGCAGCTTGAGGAACTCACAAGAGACCCAGTACTTC.

A few counts support this clonotype. This chain connects TRBV20-1 to TRBJ1-3; possible D gene TRBD1, 6 bases. The CDR3 is made up of 15 amino acids. Trimming took off 3 bases at V and 2 bases at J, with 14 bases between the two ends. Germline V gives CDR1 DFQATT, CDR2 SNEGSKA (reference sequence). The CDR3, as DNA: TGCAGTGCTAGTCAGGGGTACGGGACTGGAAACACCATATATTTT. Protein: CSASQGYGTGNTIYF.

The V and J genes are TRBV11-3 and TRBJ2-4; unclear D gene. V lost 5 bases and J lost 7, with 6 bases in between. Germline V gene lookup returns CDR1 SGHNT and CDR2 YENEEA. CDR3 length: 11 amino acids. In nucleotides, the CDR3 is TGTGCCAGCAGCACCGGGAACATTCAGTACTTC. Translated: CASSTGNIQYF.

This chain links TRBV7-2 with TRBJ1-4, with 7 bases that match TRBD1. The V and J ends lost 5 bases and 8 bases, in that order; junction bases with no gene match: 8. The CDR3 is 14 amino acids. The germline gives CDR1 SGHTA, CDR2 FQGNSA. Here the CDR3 reads CASSPQGLREKLFF. The DNA for the CDR3 is TGTGCCAGCAGCCCACAGGGGCTGAGGGAAAAACTGTTTTTT.

This clonotype was found many times. The DNA for the CDR3 is TGTGCCAGCAGACCCACCAGTCTGGGGAAGACCCAGTACTTC. It codes for CASRPTSLGKTQYF. The genes are TRBV6-5 and TRBJ2-5; no clear D gene. V lost 6 bases and J 6 bases, leaving 17 bases between the germline ends. This CDR3 spans 14 amino acids. The V gene's germline CDR1 is MNHEY and CDR2 SVGAGI.

This clonotype was picked up a small number of times. The chain links TRBV20-1 to TRBJ1-6, with a tentative D call TRBD1 (6 bases). Trimming removed 1 base at V and 17 bases at J, with 15 bases between. CDR1 is DFQATT and CDR2 is SNEGSKA in the germline V gene (reference sequence). The CDR3 length is 12 residues. The DNA of the CDR3 is TGCAGTGCTAGAGGACAAGGGGGAACCTTCCACTTT. It codes for CSARGQGGTFHF.

The chain uses TRBV4-3 and TRBJ1-4; the D is unclear. The CDR3 is 16 residues long. Per the germline V gene, CDR1 is LGHNA and CDR2 is YSLEER. The V gene lost 0 bases and the J gene lost 6 bases, with 14 bases spanning the gap. CDR3 nucleotides: TGCGCCAGCAGCCAAGATTTCCGCGGGGAGGATGAAAAACTGTTTTTT. It yields the protein CASSQDFRGEDEKLFF.

This clonotype was seen a few times. The junction differs from germline at one of its ends, possibly a read error. This rearrangement joins TRBV9 to TRBJ2-5; 8 nucleotides agree with TRBD2. CDR1 and CDR2 (germline): SGDLS, YYNGEE. The length of the CDR3 is 15 residues. The CDR3 here is CASSVAGAGAGTQCF. CDR3 DNA: TGTGCCAGCAGCGTAGCAGGAGCGGGGGCCGGGACCCAGTGCTTC. Filled out from reference TRBV9 and TRBJ2-5, the complete variable domain reads DSGVTQTPKHLITATGQRVTLRCSPRSGDLSVYWYQQSLDQGLQFLIQYYNGEERAKGNILERFSAQQFPDLHSELNLSSLELGDSALYFCASSVAGAGAGTQCFGPGTRLLVL.

The chain carries TRBV12-5 and TRBJ1-5; the D gene is possibly TRBD1 (6 bases). The CDR3 covers 16 residues. The germline gives CDR1 LGHNT, CDR2 FRNRAP. V shed 3 bases and J shed 2 bases, with 14 bases lying between them. The DNA for the CDR3 is TGTGCTAGTGGTTTCGTACAGGGAGGAGGCAATCAGCCCCAGCATTTT. Protein: CASGFVQGGGNQPQHF.

This clonotype was seen a few times. The rearrangement joins TRBV7-2 to TRBJ1-2, with 10 bases that match TRBD1. Losses at the gene ends were 10 bases for V and 8 bases for J; bases not matched to a gene: 13. This CDR3 contains 14 residues. Per the germline V gene, CDR1 is SGHTA and CDR2 is FQGNSA. The CDR3 DNA is TGTGCCACCGCAAAGACAGGGGGCGCGGGGGGCTACACCTTC. Protein: CATAKTGGAGGYTF.

V and J are TRBV24-1 and TRBJ2-5, with 7 nucleotides matching TRBD1. The end of the DNA is better explained by TRBJ2-1, so the J call may be wrong. This CDR3 comprises 16 residues. Germline V CDR1 and CDR2: KGHDR, SFDVKD. This CDR3 is CATSDVGTVLRDEQFF. CDR3 DNA sequence: TGTGCCACCAGTGACGTCGGGACAGTCCTGAGGGATGAGCAGTTCTTC.

Comment on this clonotype: Mismatch with germline at one junction end may stem from a read error. J is TRBJ2-3 and V is TRBV7-7; TRBD1 or TRBD2 may be the D gene (5 bases each). The CDR3 length is 15 residues. CDR1 is SSHAT, CDR2 FNYEAQ, per germline (reference sequence). CDR3 region: CASSLLPGTTDTQYF. The CDR3 coding sequence is TGTGCTAGCAGCTTATTACCCGGGACCACAGATACGCAGTATTTT.

The chain has TRBV29-1 and TRBJ1-1; D perhaps matches TRBD1 (6 bases). Germline CDR1 and CDR2: SQVTM and ANQGSEA. Trimming stripped 6 bases from V and 1 base from J, with 9 bases between. This CDR3 region has 12 residues. This CDR3 is CSVPGANTEAFF. As DNA, the CDR3 is TGCAGCGTCCCAGGGGCGAACACTGAAGCTTTCTTT.